The text below deals with one TCR beta chain. The CDR3 totals 16 residues. Per the germline V gene, CDR1 is DFQATT and CDR2 is SNEGSKA (reference sequence). V gave up 4 bases and J gave up 1 base, with 18 bases separating them. This sample is part of a study of T cell repertoires in cytomegalovirus infection. Study context: It can be stated that public TCR beta signatures indicated CMV infection as well as a matching HLA type.

TCRdb used MiXCR to reprocess the reads, holding one entry per CDR3 protein. The sample records some 390,000 distinct CDR3 sequences, 15% to 20% being singletons. The sequenced sample consisted of PBMCs. The rearrangement joins TRBV20-1 to TRBJ2-3; no firm D call. The sequence came from a human donor in good health (CMV status not recorded). Some clones in this sample may be carry-over from other donors' samples. The CDR3 is CSAIYPFAVRTDTQYF. The CDR3 coding sequence is TGCAGTGCTATATACCCTTTTGCCGTGCGCACAGATACGCAGTATTTT.